This T cell receptor (beta chain) appears in the sequencing data of a study of cytomegalovirus exposure and HLA in healthy donors. Primers included in the PCR were 60 Vbeta and 13 Jbeta primers. Here immunoSEQ multiplex PCR was the method, and the copy in TCRdb shows in-frame clones only, minus some. The sample totals roughly 80,000 clones. The CDR3 is 16 amino acids. The germline gives CDR1 SGHRS, CDR2 YFSETQ. Donors were nominally healthy when sampled, though unrecorded immune exposures were likely. Study-wide points: Specificity of three CMV-associated chains for CMV antigens was verified in vitro. Investigators reported approximately 150 TCR beta chains as tied to cytomegalovirus.

As for this clone: Its target is unknown. The junction departs from the called germline gene at one end, perhaps through a read error.

Sequencing was performed on PBMCs. This TCR was recovered from a woman in her thirties in good health and CMV-seronegative. This chain connects TRBV5-1 to TRBJ1-1, with 7 bases lining up with TRBD1. In nucleotides, the CDR3 is TGCGCCAGCAGCTGGACGACAGGGTCTGGGAACACTGAAGATTTCTTT. Protein sequence: CASSWTTGSGNTEDFF. Full variable domain (missing parts from reference TRBV5-1 and TRBJ1-1): KAGVTQTPRYLIKTRGQQVTLSCSPISGHRSVSWYQQTPGQGLQFLFEYFSETQRNKGNFPGRFSGRQFSNSRSEMNVSTLELGDSALYLCASSWTTGSGNTEDFFGQGTRLTVV.